This TCR beta chain was recorded in a study of identical twins. Turning to this clonotype: As yet, its antigen is unknown.

General study findings and limits: Cord blood beta clonotypes present at high abundance carried fewer insertions; no such pattern appeared in memory repertoires. Sharing of beta out-of-frame sequences by twins showed a weaker excess.

TCRdb itself ran the 5' RACE reads through MiXCR, one entry per CDR3 protein. This sample has around 200,000 distinct CDR3 sequences, with over 8% found just once. This CDR3 comprises 15 residues. V was shortened by 0 bases and J by 3 bases, with 12 bases between the two germline ends. The germline gives CDR1 SGDLS, CDR2 YYNGEE. The chain recombines TRBV9 with TRBJ2-5; a possible D gene is TRBD1 (5 bases). Sequenced: memory (CD45RO+) T cells sorted from blood. The receptor comes from a woman aged 18 to 35 in good health. In DNA, the CDR3 is TGTGCCAGCAGCGTAGAAGGACACCCAAAAGAGACCCAGTACTTC. Translated, it gives CASSVEGHPKETQYF.